This TCR beta chain was retrieved from a study of T cells in Graves' hyperthyroidism and ophthalmopathy (dated by TCRdb to about 2019). Regarding the study in general: Peripheral blood was sampled at the time of initial diagnosis, prior to any treatment. TCR V-J signatures able to tell the groups apart were searched for in a discovery cohort of some 100 patients, of whom around 42 had Graves' ophthalmopathy and 55 to 65 had stable Graves' hyperthyroidism. An independent validation cohort of 18 to 20 hyperthyroidism patients and about 15 patients who later progressed to ophthalmopathy tested prospective prediction of ophthalmopathy. The roughly 100 discovery patients were divided at random into training and test sets in a 7:3 ratio. Thyroid tissue and blood T-cell repertoires from about 6 Graves' hyperthyroidism patients were also compared in the study. Once sampling was done, hyperthyroidism patients were given methimazole at a starting dose of 30 mg daily, whereas ophthalmopathy patients were given high-dose intravenous methylprednisolone. According to the paper, TCR Vbeta CDR3 sequencing was carried out on 120 to 150 peripheral blood samples, which came from approximately 41 ophthalmopathy, around 75 hyperthyroidism and approximately 17 progressor patients. General findings and caveats noted by the study authors: No statistical method was used to fix the sample size in advance, and group allocation was not hidden from the investigators. During validation, the model predicted progression to ophthalmopathy a median of about 5.9 months ahead of onset, with just under 71% sensitivity and around 72% specificity. Most expanded thyroid clonotypes (frequency above 0.001) were also detected in blood, suggesting blood repertoires may reflect thyroid immune responses. A model built on a 13 V-J signature distinguished ophthalmopathy from stable hyperthyroidism, reaching around 90% sensitivity and around 81% specificity in cross-validation and 80%/75% in testing.

Including the terminal cysteine and phenylalanine, the CDR3 comprises 17 residues. The kept DNA is CDR3 alone, 51 bases in frame from the first base. V trim: 6 bases; J trim: 0 bases; unmatched bases: 5. The germline V gene encodes CDR1 WSHSY and CDR2 SAAADI. Hyperthyroidism patients were aged 18 to 65 years and newly diagnosed, with disease duration of less than 2 months. Patients with uncontrolled infections, other autoimmune diseases, pregnancy or lactation were excluded. Diagnoses were established on the basis of clinical symptoms, serum thyroxine and TRAb, thyroid ultrasound, and orbital computed tomography. For progressor patients, blood was drawn at the first diagnosis of hyperthyroidism, before any ophthalmopathy symptoms had appeared. Ficoll-Paque density gradient centrifugation was used to isolate PBMCs from 10 ml of fresh peripheral blood. Progressor patients were defined as those initially diagnosed with Graves' hyperthyroidism in whom ophthalmopathy developed during follow-up. Total RNA was extracted with Trizol reagent, and quality was checked on an Agilent 2100 Bioanalyzer.

TCR beta CDR3 regions were amplified from RNA transcripts. The TCR CDR3 was subjected to a first round of RT-PCR using the HTBI primer set and the Qiagen OneStep RT-PCR kit. A second multiplex PCR round built the libraries, followed by size selection and purification. Libraries were sequenced paired-end with 100 bp reads on an Illumina HiSeq2000. Processing in the source paper ran as follows. SOAPnuke was used to process the raw data, throwing out any read that contained adapters or uncalled bases, had a mean Phred below 15, or lacked an exact constant-primer or identifier match. High-quality paired reads were merged with COPE v1.2.5, and unique nucleotide sequences were defined as clonotypes. Clonotypes were aligned to IMGT TRBV, TRBD and TRBJ reference segments using MiTCR v1.1. The analysis was restricted to V-J combinations with a frequency above 0.0001, which together covered over 99% of the repertoires. The TCS score was defined as F50 (clonal expansion) divided by E x V (chaos), with BLOSUM62-based TCRdist calculated between CDR3 peptides within each V-J. Welch's t-statistics and random forest reduced around 510 V-J features to some 14, which were used in a naive Bayes classifier (R e1071). TCRdb reprocessed the public reads (quality trimming at Q25 with fastp, clone calling with MiXCR) and kept in-frame beta chains. Entries that share a CDR3 protein sequence are merged under the most common genes and DNA. The V and J calls and clone size come from TCRdb's table, not from the authors' own analysis. This sample has 370,000 or so distinct CDR3 sequences in its table, and more than 15% of those were observed once. The ten largest clonotypes hold 25% to 35% of the sample.

This clonotype came up many times. No cognate antigen has been identified for it. Qualities for individual bases were not recorded, and no much larger clone is one base off. The chain is encoded by TRBV10-2 joined to TRBJ1-4; 12 central bases correspond to TRBD1. Material: blood. The receptor was derived from a woman aged 18-30 years with Graves' hyperthyroidism that later progressed to Graves' ophthalmopathy. For the CDR3, the sequence is CASSEGQGAATNEKLFF. Read as DNA, the sequence is TGCGCCAGCAGCGAGGGACAGGGGGCAGCAACTAATGAAAAACTGTTTTTT.